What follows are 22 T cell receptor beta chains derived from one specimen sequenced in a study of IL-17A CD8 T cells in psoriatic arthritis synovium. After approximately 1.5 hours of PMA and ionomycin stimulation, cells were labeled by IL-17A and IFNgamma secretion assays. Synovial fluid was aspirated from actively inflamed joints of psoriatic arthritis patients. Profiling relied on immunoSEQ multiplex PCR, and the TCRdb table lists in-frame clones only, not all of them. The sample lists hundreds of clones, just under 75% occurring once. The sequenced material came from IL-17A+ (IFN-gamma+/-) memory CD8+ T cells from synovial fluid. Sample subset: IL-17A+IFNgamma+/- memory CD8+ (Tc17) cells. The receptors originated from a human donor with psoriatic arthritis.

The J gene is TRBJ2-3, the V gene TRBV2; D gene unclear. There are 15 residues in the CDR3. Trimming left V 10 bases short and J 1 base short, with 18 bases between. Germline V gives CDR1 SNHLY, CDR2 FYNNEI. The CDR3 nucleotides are TGTGCCATCCCGGGTACCCCAGGCGGCACAGATACGCAGTATTTT. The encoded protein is CAIPGTPGGTDTQYF.

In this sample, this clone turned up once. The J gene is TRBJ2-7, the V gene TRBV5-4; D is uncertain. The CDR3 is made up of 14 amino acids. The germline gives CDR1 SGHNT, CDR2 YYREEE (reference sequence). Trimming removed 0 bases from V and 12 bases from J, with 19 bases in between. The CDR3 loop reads CASSLAGLPPVPYF. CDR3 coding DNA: TGTGCCAGCAGCTTGGCAGGTCTGCCCCCCGTGCCGTACTTC.

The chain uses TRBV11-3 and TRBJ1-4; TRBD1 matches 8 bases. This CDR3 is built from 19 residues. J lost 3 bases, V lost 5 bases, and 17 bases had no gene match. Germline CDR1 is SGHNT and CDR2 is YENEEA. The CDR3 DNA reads TGTGCCAGCAGCCGGCGACAGGGGCGAAGGGTTCGGGCTAATGAAAAACTGTTTTTT. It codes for CASSRRQGRRVRANEKLFF.

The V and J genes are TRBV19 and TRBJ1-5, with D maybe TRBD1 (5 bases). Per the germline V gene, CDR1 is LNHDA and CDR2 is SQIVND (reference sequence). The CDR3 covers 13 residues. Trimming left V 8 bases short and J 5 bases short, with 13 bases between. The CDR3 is CASPRRGHQPQHF. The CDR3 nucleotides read TGTGCCAGTCCGCGGAGGGGACATCAGCCCCAGCATTTT.

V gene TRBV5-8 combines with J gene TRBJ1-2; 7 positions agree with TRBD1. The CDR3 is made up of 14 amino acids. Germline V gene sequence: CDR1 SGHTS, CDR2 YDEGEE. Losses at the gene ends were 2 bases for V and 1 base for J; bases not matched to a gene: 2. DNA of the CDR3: TGTGCCAGCAGCTTAACAGGGGATAACTATGGCTACACCTTC. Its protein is CASSLTGDNYGYTF.

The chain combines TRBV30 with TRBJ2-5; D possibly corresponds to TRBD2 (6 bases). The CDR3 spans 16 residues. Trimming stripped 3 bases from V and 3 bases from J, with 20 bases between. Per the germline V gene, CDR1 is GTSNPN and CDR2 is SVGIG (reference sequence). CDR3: CAWSPDGGLLKETQYF. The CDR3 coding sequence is TGTGCCTGGAGCCCCGACGGCGGACTACTAAAAGAGACCCAGTACTTC. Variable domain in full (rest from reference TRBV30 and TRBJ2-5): SQTIHQWPATLVQPVGSPLSLECTVEGTSNPNLYWYRQAAGRGLQLLFYSVGIGQISSEVPQNLSASRPQDRQFILSSKKLLLSDSGFYLCAWSPDGGLLKETQYFGPGTRLLVL.

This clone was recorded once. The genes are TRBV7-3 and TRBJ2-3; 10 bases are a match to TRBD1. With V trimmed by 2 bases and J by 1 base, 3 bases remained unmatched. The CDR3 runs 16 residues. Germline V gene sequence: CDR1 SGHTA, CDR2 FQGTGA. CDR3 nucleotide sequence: TGTGCCAGCAGCTTATACGGGACAGGGGGCACAGATACGCAGTATTTT. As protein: CASSLYGTGGTDTQYF.

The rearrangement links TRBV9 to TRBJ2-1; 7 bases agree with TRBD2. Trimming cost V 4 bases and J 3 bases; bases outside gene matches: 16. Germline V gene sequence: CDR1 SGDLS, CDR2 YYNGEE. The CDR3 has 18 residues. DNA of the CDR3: TGTGCCAGCAGCCTCGCCGGGACTATAAGAACGGACTACAATGAGCAGTTCTTC. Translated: CASSLAGTIRTDYNEQFF.

Here the CDR3 DNA reads TGTGCCAGCAGCCCCCTACCCAGCCAGTTCTTC. It is translated as CASSPLPSQFF. The V gene is TRBV7-3, the J gene TRBJ2-1; no clear D gene. The CDR3 has 11 residues. V was clipped by 5 bases and J by 13 bases, with 12 bases between them. Germline assignment: CDR1 SGHTA and CDR2 FQGTGA.

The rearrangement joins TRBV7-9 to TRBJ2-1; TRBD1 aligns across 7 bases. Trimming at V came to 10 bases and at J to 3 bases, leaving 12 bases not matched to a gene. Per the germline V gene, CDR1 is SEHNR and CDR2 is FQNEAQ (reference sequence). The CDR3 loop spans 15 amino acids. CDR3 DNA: TGTGCCAATAGCCTCCAGGACAGGAGCTACAATGAGCAGTTCTTC. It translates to CANSLQDRSYNEQFF.

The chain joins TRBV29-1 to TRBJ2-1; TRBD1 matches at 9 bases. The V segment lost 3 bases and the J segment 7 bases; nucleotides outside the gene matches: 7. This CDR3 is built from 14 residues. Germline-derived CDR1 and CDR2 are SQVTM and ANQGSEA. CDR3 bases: TGCAGCGTTGATTTAGGGACAGGGAGGAATGAGCAGTTCTTC. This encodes CSVDLGTGRNEQFF.

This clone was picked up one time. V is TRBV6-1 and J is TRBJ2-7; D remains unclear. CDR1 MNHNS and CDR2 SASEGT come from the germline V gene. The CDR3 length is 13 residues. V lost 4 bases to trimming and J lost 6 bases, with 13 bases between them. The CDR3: CASSVGPPAEQYF. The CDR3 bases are TGTGCCAGCAGTGTCGGGCCTCCCGCCGAGCAGTACTTC.

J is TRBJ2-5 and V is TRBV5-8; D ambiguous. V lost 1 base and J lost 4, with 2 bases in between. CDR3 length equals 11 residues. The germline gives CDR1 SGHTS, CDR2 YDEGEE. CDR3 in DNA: TGTGCCAGCAGCTTGCCAGAGACCCAGTACTTC. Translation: CASSLPETQYF.

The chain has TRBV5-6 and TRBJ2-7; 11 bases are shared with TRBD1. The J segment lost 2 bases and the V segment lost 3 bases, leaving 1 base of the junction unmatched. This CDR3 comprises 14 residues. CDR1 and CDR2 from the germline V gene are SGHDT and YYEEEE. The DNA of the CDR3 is TGTGCCAGCAGCTGGGGACAGGGGGCCTACGAGCAGTACTTC. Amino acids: CASSWGQGAYEQYF.

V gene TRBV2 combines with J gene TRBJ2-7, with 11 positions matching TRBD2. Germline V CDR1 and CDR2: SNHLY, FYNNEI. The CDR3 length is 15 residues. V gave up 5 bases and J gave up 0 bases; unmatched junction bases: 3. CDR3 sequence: CASSPTSGSSYEQYF. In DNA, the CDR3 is TGTGCCAGCAGTCCTACTAGCGGGAGCTCCTACGAGCAGTACTTC.

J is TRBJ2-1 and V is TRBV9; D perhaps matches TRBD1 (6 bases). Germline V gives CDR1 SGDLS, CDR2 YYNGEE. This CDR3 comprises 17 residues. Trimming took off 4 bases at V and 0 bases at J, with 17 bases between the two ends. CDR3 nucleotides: TGTGCCAGCAGCCTGGGGGCAGCCCCTAGCTCCTACAATGAGCAGTTCTTC. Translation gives CASSLGAAPSSYNEQFF.

The CDR3 nucleotides are TGTGCCAGCAGCTCCAGGACAGGGACCCGCAATGAGCAGTTCTTC. This encodes CASSSRTGTRNEQFF. The chain combines TRBV7-2 with TRBJ2-1; TRBD1 agrees at 8 bases. The J segment lost 6 bases and the V segment lost 4 bases, leaving 8 bases of the junction unmatched. This CDR3 spans 15 amino acids. Per the germline V gene, CDR1 is SGHTA and CDR2 is FQGNSA.

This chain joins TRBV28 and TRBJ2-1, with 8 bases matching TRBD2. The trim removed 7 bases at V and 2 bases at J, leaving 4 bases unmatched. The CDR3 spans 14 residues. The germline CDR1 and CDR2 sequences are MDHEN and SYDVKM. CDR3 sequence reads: CASMWRGAYNEQFF. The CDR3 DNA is TGTGCCAGCATGTGGCGGGGGGCCTACAATGAGCAGTTCTTC. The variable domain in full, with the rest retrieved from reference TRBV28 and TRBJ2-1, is DVKVTQSSRYLVKRTGEKVFLECVQDMDHENMFWYRQDPGLGLRLIYFSYDVKMKEKGDIPEGYSVSREKKERFSLILESASTNQTSMYLCASMWRGAYNEQFFGPGTRLTVL.

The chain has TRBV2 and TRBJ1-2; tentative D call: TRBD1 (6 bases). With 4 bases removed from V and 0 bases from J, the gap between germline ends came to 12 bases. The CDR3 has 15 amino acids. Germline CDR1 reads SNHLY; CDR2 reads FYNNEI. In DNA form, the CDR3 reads TGTGCCAGCAGTGGATGGACAGAAACTAACTATGGCTACACCTTC. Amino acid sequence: CASSGWTETNYGYTF.

The CDR3: CAWSPDITQYF. Here the CDR3 DNA reads TGTGCCTGGAGTCCGGATATTACGCAGTATTTT. The rearrangement links TRBV30 to TRBJ2-3, with D unclear. The CDR3 runs to 11 residues. Germline values: CDR1 GTSNPN, CDR2 SVGIG (reference sequence). V was clipped by 2 bases and J by 8 bases, with 8 bases between them.

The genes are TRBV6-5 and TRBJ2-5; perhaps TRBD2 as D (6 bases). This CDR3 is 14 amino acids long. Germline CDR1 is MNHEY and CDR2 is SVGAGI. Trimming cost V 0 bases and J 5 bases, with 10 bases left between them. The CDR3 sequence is CASSYSEGSETQYF. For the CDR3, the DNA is TGTGCCAGCAGTTACTCGGAGGGCTCTGAGACCCAGTACTTC.

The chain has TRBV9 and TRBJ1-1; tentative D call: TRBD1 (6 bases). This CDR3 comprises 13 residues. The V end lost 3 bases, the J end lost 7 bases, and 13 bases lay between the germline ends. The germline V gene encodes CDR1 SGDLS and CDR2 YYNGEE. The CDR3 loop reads CASSDRDTIEAFF. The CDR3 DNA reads TGTGCCAGCAGCGACCGGGACACCATTGAAGCTTTCTTT.